One TCR beta chain is described in this entry. No antigen is known for it. Input was approximately 2.2 ug genomic DNA, or all available if less. Amplification used 60 V beta primers and 13 J beta primers. The table came from immunoSEQ multiplex PCR; TCRdb's copy has only in-frame clones and leaves some out. Seen here are about 38,000 clones, about 80% observed once, and the top ten hold over 6.5%. The data derive from a study of glioma-infiltrating T cells after dendritic cell vaccination. For the study at large: Treatment, given 2003 to 2012, was autologous tumor lysate-pulsed dendritic cell vaccination. Points from the study as a whole: No direct clonality-survival link was found; a diverse polyclonal response may matter.

The V gene's germline CDR1 is GTSNPN and CDR2 SVGIG (reference sequence). Trimming left V 2 bases short and J 0 bases short, with 17 bases between. The CDR3 spans 16 residues. The genes are TRBV30 and TRBJ2-7; a possible D gene is TRBD1 (5 bases). The specimen comprised blood, sampled before dendritic cell vaccination. The clonotype originates from a human donor with glioblastoma. The CDR3 nucleotides read TGTGCCTGGAGTACCGCCCGGACAAGGAGCTCCTACGAGCAGTACTTC. This gives the protein CAWSTARTRSSYEQYF.